Sequencing of this T cell receptor beta chain was carried out in a study of regulatory T cells in long-lasting Graves disease. Findings of the study overall: Newly diagnosed Graves' patients exceeded persistent ones in TCR diversity.

Construction of the TCR beta libraries employed iRepertoire HTBI primers in conjunction with Arm-PCR of CDR3 regions. TCRdb passed the multiplex PCR reads through MiXCR, listing each CDR3 protein once. This sample has approximately 360,000 distinct CDR3 sequences; roughly 24% occur once, and the top ten carry approximately 30%. Time point denoted: persistent/refractory GD, antithyroid drugs over 5 years with positive TRAb. The TCR library used RNA extracted from PBMCs. This clonotype has more than one count but fewer than ten. Its target is unknown. The starting material was peripheral blood mononuclear cells (PBMCs), obtained when the disease was refractory, from a patient treated with antithyroid drugs. The receptor was derived from a middle-aged woman with Graves disease.

In DNA form, the CDR3 reads TGTGCCAGCAGCTTAGATGCGAGGGTTTACGAAAAACTGTTTTTT. Protein product: CASSLDARVYEKLFF. V usage is TRBV7-9 and J usage is TRBJ1-4; no reliable D call. Looked up from germline, CDR1 is SEHNR and CDR2 is FQNEAQ (reference sequence). V was pared by 1 base and J by 8 bases, with 14 bases between. The CDR3 covers 15 residues. Full variable domain (missing parts from reference TRBV7-9 and TRBJ1-4): DTGVSQNPRHKITKRGQNVTFRCDPISEHNRLYWYRQTLGQGPEFLTYFQNEAQLEKSRLLSDRFSAERPKGSFSTLEIQRTEQGDSAMYLCASSLDARVYEKLFFGSGTQLSVL.